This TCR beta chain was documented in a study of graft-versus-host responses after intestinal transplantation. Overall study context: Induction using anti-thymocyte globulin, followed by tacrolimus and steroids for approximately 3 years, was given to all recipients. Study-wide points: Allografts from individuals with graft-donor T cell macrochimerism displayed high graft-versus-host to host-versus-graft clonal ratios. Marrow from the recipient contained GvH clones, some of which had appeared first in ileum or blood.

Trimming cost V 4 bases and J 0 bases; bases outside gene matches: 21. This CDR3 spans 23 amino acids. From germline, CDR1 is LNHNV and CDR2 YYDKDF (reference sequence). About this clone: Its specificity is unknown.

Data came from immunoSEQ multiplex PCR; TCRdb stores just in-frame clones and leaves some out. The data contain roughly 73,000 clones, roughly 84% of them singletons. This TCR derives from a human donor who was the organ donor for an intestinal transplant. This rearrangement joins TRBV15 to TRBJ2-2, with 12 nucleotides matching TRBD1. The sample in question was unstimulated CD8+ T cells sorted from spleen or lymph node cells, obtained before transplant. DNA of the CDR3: TGTGCCACCAGCACCGGGGACAGGGGGCGCATATCACCCTCACCCGCGAACACCGGGGAGCTGTTTTTT. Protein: CATSTGDRGRISPSPANTGELFF.